This entry lists 18 T cell receptor beta chains sequenced from one sample in a study of early T cells in non-severe SARS-CoV-2 infection. Via MiXCR, TCRdb re-called the 5' RACE reads, giving one row per CDR3 protein. The sample lists 85,000 to 100,000 distinct CDR3 sequences; roughly 11% were seen once. Sequencing was carried out using whole blood. The receptors come from an adult who was a healthcare worker with PCR-confirmed SARS-CoV-2 infection or an uninfected control (not recorded which).

This clonotype appeared a few times. The rearrangement joins TRBV13 to TRBJ2-7; a possible D gene is TRBD1 (6 bases). Trimming pared 1 base from V and 7 bases from J, leaving 17 bases between. The CDR3 totals 15 residues. Germline lookup yields CDR1 PRHDT and CDR2 FYEKMQ (reference sequence). The CDR3 is CASSLAAGALGEQYF. The CDR3, as DNA: TGTGCCAGCAGCTTAGCGGCAGGGGCCTTGGGAGAGCAGTACTTC. Filled out from reference TRBV13 and TRBJ2-7, the complete variable domain reads AAGVIQSPRHLIKEKRETATLKCYPIPRHDTVYWYQQGPGQDPQFLISFYEKMQSDKGSIPDRFSAQQFSDYHSELNMSSLELGDSALYFCASSLAAGALGEQYFGPGTRLTVT.

The V gene is TRBV29-1, the J gene TRBJ2-1; D possibly corresponds to TRBD1 (5 bases). This CDR3 is 14 amino acids long. Trimming removed 5 bases at V and 6 bases at J, with 17 bases between. Germline V gene data show CDR1 as SQVTM and CDR2 as ANQGSEA. The CDR3 DNA follows: TGCAGCGTTCTGGTAGGGGATCCCTTCAATGAGCAGTTCTTC. It specifies CSVLVGDPFNEQFF.

CDR3 nucleotides: TGCGCCAGCAGCTCAACCGGGACTAGCGGGACTGATGAGCAGTTCTTC. It translates to CASSSTGTSGTDEQFF. The chain has TRBV5-1 and TRBJ2-1; 13 bases fit TRBD2. Germline V gives CDR1 SGHRS, CDR2 YFSETQ. The ends lost 3 bases at V and 8 bases at J; junction bases unmatched: 8. The CDR3 loop spans 16 amino acids.

This clonotype was counted ten times or more. The rearrangement links TRBV7-6 to TRBJ2-3, with 12 bases fitting TRBD2. CDR1 is SGHVS, CDR2 FNYEAQ, per germline. The CDR3 is made up of 15 amino acids. V lost 5 bases to trimming and J lost 7 bases; unmatched junction nucleotides: 7. CDR3 bases: TGTGCCAGCAGCCCTAGCGGGGGGGCTAAAAATACGCAGTATTTT. The encoded protein is CASSPSGGAKNTQYF.

This clonotype showed up just a few times. This sequence joins TRBV11-2 and TRBJ2-5; D is possibly TRBD1 (5 bases). Germline CDR1 reads SGHAT; CDR2 reads FQNNGV. V gave up 4 bases and J gave up 5 bases, with 17 bases separating them. The CDR3 runs 15 residues. CDR3 nucleotide sequence: TGTGCCAGCAGCTCGCGATCAGGGCTGGGTGAGACCCAGTACTTC. Its translation: CASSSRSGLGETQYF. Full variable domain (rest looked up from reference TRBV11-2 and TRBJ2-5): EAGVAQSPRYKIIEKRQSVAFWCNPISGHATLYWYQQILGQGPKLLIQFQNNGVVDDSQLPKDRFSAERLKGVDSTLKIQPAKLEDSAVYLCASSSRSGLGETQYFGPGTRLLVL.

The chain combines TRBV13 with TRBJ2-1; 9 bases align to TRBD1. Per the germline V gene, CDR1 is PRHDT and CDR2 is FYEKMQ (reference sequence). With 7 bases clipped from V and 10 bases from J, the junction kept 14 bases outside the gene matches. The CDR3 runs 15 residues. This CDR3 reads CASTPGGQGEHEQFF. CDR3 in DNA: TGTGCCAGCACCCCTGGGGGACAGGGTGAGCACGAGCAGTTCTTC. The whole variable domain, filled in from reference TRBV13 and TRBJ2-1, reads AAGVIQSPRHLIKEKRETATLKCYPIPRHDTVYWYQQGPGQDPQFLISFYEKMQSDKGSIPDRFSAQQFSDYHSELNMSSLELGDSALYFCASTPGGQGEHEQFFGPGTRLTVL.

This chain connects TRBV24-1 to TRBJ1-2; D gene unclear. V dropped 0 bases and J dropped 4 bases, with 8 bases sitting between them. The CDR3 loop spans 14 amino acids. Germline V gives CDR1 KGHDR, CDR2 SFDVKD. CDR3 sequence (DNA): TGTGCCACCAGTGATTTGAGGCACGGCTATGGCTACACCTTC. This encodes CATSDLRHGYGYTF.

This clonotype has just a few counts. The chain carries TRBV20-1 and TRBJ1-6; tentative D call: TRBD1 (5 bases). Germline loops: CDR1 DFQATT, CDR2 SNEGSKA (reference sequence). Trimming cost V 5 bases and J 1 base, with 6 bases left between them. CDR3 length: 13 amino acids. The CDR3 protein is CSAEGSYNSPLHF. The CDR3 DNA follows: TGCAGTGCTGAGGGGTCCTATAATTCACCCCTCCACTTT.

This clonotype came up many times. This rearrangement joins TRBV2 to TRBJ2-7; D unresolved. The CDR3 sequence is 13 residues long. CDR1 is SNHLY and CDR2 is FYNNEI in the germline V gene. Trimming cost V 4 bases and J 3 bases, with 10 bases left between them. The CDR3 region is CASSVAGSYEQYF. For the CDR3, the DNA is TGTGCCAGCAGTGTTGCCGGAAGCTACGAGCAGTACTTC.

This clonotype was counted only a few times. The chain carries TRBV4-1 and TRBJ1-5; the match to TRBD1 covers 8 bases. Trimming removed 3 bases from V and 6 bases from J; junction bases left unmatched: 7. CDR3 length equals 15 residues. The V gene's germline CDR1 is MGHRA and CDR2 YSYEKL. CDR3 nucleotides: TGCGCCAGCAGCCACCACGGACAGGGAAGTCAGCCCCAGCATTTT. This translates into CASSHHGQGSQPQHF.

The chain couples TRBV29-1 to TRBJ2-3; a possible D gene is TRBD2 (5 bases). The CDR3 extends over 17 amino acids. Per germline, CDR1 SQVTM and CDR2 ANQGSEA. V was shortened by 5 bases and J by 0 bases, with 21 bases between the two germline ends. The CDR3 region is CSVSEASRSPSTDTQYF. As DNA, the CDR3 is TGCAGCGTTTCGGAGGCAAGTAGGTCACCTAGCACAGATACGCAGTATTTT.

This clonotype was seen at least ten times. The CDR3 here is CASSLLTGGNEQFF. In nucleotides, the CDR3 is TGTGCCAGCAGCTTGTTGACAGGGGGCAATGAGCAGTTCTTC. V gene TRBV7-2 combines with J gene TRBJ2-1, with 9 bases matching TRBD1. The CDR3 length is 14 residues. In germline, CDR1 is SGHTA, CDR2 FQGNSA. The V gene end was trimmed by 3 bases and the J gene end by 6 bases; junction bases not matched to a gene: 3.

The chain carries TRBV2 and TRBJ1-6; 8 bases are a match to TRBD1. The CDR3 sequence is 14 residues long. V lost 6 bases to trimming and J lost 5 bases; unmatched junction nucleotides: 3. Per germline, CDR1 SNHLY and CDR2 FYNNEI. The CDR3 DNA follows: TGTGCCAGCAGGATGGACAGGGATAATTCACCCCTCCACTTT. Protein product: CASRMDRDNSPLHF.

This chain joins TRBV7-9 and TRBJ1-6; 8 bases fit TRBD1. The trim removed 6 bases at V and 5 bases at J, leaving 15 bases unmatched. The CDR3 consists of 18 residues. CDR1 is SEHNR, CDR2 FQNEAQ, per germline (reference sequence). This chain's CDR3 is CASSSTLQGAGDNSPLHF. CDR3 in DNA: TGTGCCAGCAGTTCGACGCTTCAGGGGGCAGGAGATAATTCACCCCTCCACTTT. The full variable domain, completed using reference TRBV7-9 and TRBJ1-6, is DTGVSQNPRHKITKRGQNVTFRCDPISEHNRLYWYRQTLGQGPEFLTYFQNEAQLEKSRLLSDRFSAERPKGSFSTLEIQRTEQGDSAMYLCASSSTLQGAGDNSPLHFGNGTRLTVT.

The sample holds many counts of this clonotype. V usage is TRBV7-9 and J usage is TRBJ1-1, with 10 bases matching TRBD1. V lost 5 bases, J lost 0 bases, and 6 bases stayed unmatched. This CDR3 has 16 amino acids. From germline, CDR1 is SEHNR and CDR2 FQNEAQ (reference sequence). CDR3 nucleotide sequence: TGTGCCAGCAGCCCGGGGGACAGGGGTATGAACACTGAAGCTTTCTTT. The encoded protein is CASSPGDRGMNTEAFF.

In this sample, this clonotype turned up many times. The chain has TRBV13 and TRBJ1-1, with D unclear. Germline assignment: CDR1 PRHDT and CDR2 FYEKMQ (reference sequence). The CDR3 is 13 residues long. Trimming removed 0 bases from V and 7 bases from J, with 9 bases in between. CDR3 nucleotide sequence: TGTGCCAGCAGCTTAGGGTCTAGGGTTGAAGCTTTCTTT. Its protein is CASSLGSRVEAFF.

The chain carries TRBV29-1 and TRBJ2-7, with unresolved D. The CDR3 length is 13 residues. Germline CDR1 and CDR2: SQVTM and ANQGSEA. V dropped 0 bases and J dropped 4 bases, with 10 bases sitting between them. The CDR3 here is CSVEDRKTYEQYF. CDR3 DNA sequence: TGCAGCGTTGAAGATAGGAAGACTTACGAGCAGTACTTC.

This clonotype was seen only a few times. V is TRBV28 and J is TRBJ2-3; TRBD2 matches at 7 bases. This CDR3 contains 15 residues. Trimming took 5 bases from V and 2 from J; bases not matched to a gene: 7. Per germline, CDR1 MDHEN and CDR2 SYDVKM. The CDR3 spells CASSPGLGATDTQYF. The CDR3 DNA reads as TGTGCCAGCAGTCCAGGACTAGGAGCCACAGATACGCAGTATTTT.